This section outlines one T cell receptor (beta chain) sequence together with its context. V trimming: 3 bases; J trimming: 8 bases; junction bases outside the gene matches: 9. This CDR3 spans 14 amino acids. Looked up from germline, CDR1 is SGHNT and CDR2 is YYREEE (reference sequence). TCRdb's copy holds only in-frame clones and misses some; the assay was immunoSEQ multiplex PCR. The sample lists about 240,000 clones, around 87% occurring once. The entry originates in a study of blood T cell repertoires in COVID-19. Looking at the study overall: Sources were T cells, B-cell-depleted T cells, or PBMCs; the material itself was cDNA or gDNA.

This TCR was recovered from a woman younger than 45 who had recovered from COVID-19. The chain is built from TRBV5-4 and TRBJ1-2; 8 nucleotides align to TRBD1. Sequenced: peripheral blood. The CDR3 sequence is CASSSQQGVEGYTF. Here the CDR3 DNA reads TGTGCCAGCAGCTCACAACAGGGGGTAGAAGGCTACACCTTC.